Reported below is one T cell receptor beta chain. The data stem from a study of blood T cell repertoires in COVID-19. The method was immunoSEQ multiplex PCR; TCRdb's version includes in-frame clones alone and lacks a portion of them. Here the sample spans 300,000 to 400,000 clones, roughly 87% being singletons. CDR1 SEHNR and CDR2 FQNEAQ come from the germline V gene (reference sequence). Deletions cut 0 bases from V and 4 bases from J, with 6 bases between. This CDR3 is 13 amino acids long. The sequence came from a man aged 25-40 years with COVID-19, enrolled during active disease. The sample taken for sequencing was peripheral blood. The chain uses TRBV7-9 and TRBJ1-2; D is undetermined. CDR3: CASSLAHGYGYTF. CDR3 in DNA: TGTGCCAGCAGCTTAGCCCACGGCTATGGCTACACCTTC.